This T cell receptor beta chain comes out of a study of PD-1 blockade in mismatch repair-deficient tumors. Across the study: Patients had approximately 11 mismatch repair-deficient cancer types and were previously treated and progressing. General study points: Rapid post-treatment expansion, then contraction, generally preceding radiologic response, marked tumor-resident clones.

Mismatch repair deficiency was confirmed in all patients, by PCR or immunohistochemistry. TCR sequencing covered a few patients who responded to pembrolizumab. TCRdb's table, derived via immunoSEQ multiplex PCR, lists solely in-frame clones and lacks some. The profile shows under 95,000 clones, approximately 81% of them singletons. CDR1 and CDR2 from the germline V gene are SNHLY and FYNNEI. There are 14 residues in the CDR3. The V end lost 4 bases, the J end lost 2 bases, and 6 bases lay between the germline ends. On this clone itself: Its antigen is currently unknown.

The source is an adult with mismatch repair-deficient cancer. The chain is built from TRBV2 and TRBJ2-6; D uncertain. Specimen: peripheral blood, collected 12 weeks after starting pembrolizumab. DNA of the CDR3: TGTGCCAGCAGTGGTAGCCCTGGGGCCAACGTCCTGACTTTC. It specifies CASSGSPGANVLTF.